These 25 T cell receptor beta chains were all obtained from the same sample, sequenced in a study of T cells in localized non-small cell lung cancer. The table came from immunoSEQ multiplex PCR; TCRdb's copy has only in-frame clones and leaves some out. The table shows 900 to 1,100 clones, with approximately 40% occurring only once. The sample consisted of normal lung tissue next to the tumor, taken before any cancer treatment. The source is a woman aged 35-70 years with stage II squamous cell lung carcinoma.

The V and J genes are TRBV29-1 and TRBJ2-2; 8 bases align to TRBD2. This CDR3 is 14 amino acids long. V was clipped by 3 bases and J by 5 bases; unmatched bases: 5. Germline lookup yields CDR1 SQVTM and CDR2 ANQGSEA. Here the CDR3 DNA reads TGCAGCGTTGATAGCGGGAAGGTGACCGGGGAGCTGTTTTTT. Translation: CSVDSGKVTGELFF.

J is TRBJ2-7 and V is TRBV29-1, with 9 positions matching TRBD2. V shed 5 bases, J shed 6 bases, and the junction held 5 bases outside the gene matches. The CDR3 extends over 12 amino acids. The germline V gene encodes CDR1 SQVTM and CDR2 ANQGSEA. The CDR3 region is CSVQGLASEQYF. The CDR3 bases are TGCAGCGTTCAGGGACTAGCATCCGAGCAGTACTTC.

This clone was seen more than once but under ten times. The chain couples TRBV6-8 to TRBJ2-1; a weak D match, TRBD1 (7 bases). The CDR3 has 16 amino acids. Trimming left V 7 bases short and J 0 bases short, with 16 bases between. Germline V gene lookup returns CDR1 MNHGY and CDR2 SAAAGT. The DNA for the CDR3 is TGTGCCAGCACTACATGGGGGGACAGCTCCTACAATGAGCAGTTCTTC. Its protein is CASTTWGDSSYNEQFF.

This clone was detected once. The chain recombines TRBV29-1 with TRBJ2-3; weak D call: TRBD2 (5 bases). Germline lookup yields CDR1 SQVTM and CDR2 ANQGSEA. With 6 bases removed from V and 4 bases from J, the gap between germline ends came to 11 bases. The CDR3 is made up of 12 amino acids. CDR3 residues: CSVRLAADTQYF. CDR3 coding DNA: TGCAGCGTCCGGCTAGCCGCAGATACGCAGTATTTT.

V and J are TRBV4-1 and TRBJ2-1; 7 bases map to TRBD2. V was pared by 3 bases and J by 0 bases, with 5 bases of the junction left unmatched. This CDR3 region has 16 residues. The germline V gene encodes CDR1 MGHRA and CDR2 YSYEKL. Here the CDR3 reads CASSHLGGSSYNEQFF. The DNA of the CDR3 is TGCGCCAGCAGCCACCTGGGCGGGAGCTCCTACAATGAGCAGTTCTTC.

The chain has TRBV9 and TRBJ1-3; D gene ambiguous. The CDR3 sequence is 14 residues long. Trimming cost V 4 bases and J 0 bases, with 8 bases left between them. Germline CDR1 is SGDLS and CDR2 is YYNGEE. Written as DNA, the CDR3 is TGTGCCAGCAGCCGGGCTGGCTCTGGAAACACCATATATTTT. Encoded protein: CASSRAGSGNTIYF.

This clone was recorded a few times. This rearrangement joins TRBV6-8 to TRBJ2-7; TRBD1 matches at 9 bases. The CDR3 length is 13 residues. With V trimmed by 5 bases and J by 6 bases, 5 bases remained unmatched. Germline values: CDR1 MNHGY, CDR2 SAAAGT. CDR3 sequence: CASSITGGSEQYF. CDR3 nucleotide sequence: TGTGCCAGCAGTATTACAGGGGGCTCCGAGCAGTACTTC.

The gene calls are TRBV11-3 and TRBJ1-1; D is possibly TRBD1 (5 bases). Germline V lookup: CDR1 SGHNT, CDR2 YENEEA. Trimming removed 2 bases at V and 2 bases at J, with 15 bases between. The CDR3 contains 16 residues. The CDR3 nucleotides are TGTGCCAGCAGCTTATCATCCCGACAGAGCAACACTGAAGCTTTCTTT. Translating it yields CASSLSSRQSNTEAFF. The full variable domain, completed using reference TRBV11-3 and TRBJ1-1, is EAGVVQSPRYKIIEKKQPVAFWCNPISGHNTLYWYLQNLGQGPELLIRYENEEAVDDSQLPKDRFSAERLKGVDSTLKIQPAELGDSAVYLCASSLSSRQSNTEAFFGQGTRLTVV.

CDR3 DNA sequence: TGCAGCGTTGAATTGGGAGCTAGTGAGCAGTTCTTC. Encoded protein: CSVELGASEQFF. The chain is built from TRBV29-1 and TRBJ2-1; D is perhaps TRBD2 (5 bases). Trimming shortened V by 2 bases and J by 9 bases, and 11 bases separated the two germline ends. The CDR3 has 12 amino acids. The germline gives CDR1 SQVTM, CDR2 ANQGSEA.

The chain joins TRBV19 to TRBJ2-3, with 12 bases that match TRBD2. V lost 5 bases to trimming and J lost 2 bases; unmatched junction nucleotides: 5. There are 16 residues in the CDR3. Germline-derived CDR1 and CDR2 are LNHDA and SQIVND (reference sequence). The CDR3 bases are TGTGCCAGTAGTGCGCTAGCGGGAGGGATCACAGATACGCAGTATTTT. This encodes CASSALAGGITDTQYF.

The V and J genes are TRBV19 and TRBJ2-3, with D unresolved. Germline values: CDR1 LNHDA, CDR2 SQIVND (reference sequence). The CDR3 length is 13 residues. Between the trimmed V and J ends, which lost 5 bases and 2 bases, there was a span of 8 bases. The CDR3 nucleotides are TGTGCCAGTAGTGCCCGGATCACAGATACGCAGTATTTT. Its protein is CASSARITDTQYF.

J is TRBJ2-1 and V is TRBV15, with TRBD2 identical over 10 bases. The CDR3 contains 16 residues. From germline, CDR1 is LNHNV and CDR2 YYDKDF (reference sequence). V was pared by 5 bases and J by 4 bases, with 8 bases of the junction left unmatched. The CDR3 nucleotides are TGTGCCACCAGCGGCCTGGGGACTAGCGCGTACAATGAGCAGTTCTTC. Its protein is CATSGLGTSAYNEQFF.

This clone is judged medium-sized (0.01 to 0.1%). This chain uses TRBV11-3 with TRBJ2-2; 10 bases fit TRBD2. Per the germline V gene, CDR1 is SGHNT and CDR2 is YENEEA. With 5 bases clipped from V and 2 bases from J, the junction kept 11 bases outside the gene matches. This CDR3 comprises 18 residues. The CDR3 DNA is TGTGCCAGCAGCGCCCAGGGGGCTAGCGGGAGCAACACCGGGGAGCTGTTTTTT. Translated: CASSAQGASGSNTGELFF.

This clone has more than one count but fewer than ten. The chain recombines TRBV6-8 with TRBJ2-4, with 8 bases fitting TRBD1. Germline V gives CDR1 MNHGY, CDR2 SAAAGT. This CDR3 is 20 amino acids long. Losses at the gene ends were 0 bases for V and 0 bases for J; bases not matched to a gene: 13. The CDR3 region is CASSYSAGGLGVQAKNIQYF. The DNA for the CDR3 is TGTGCCAGCAGTTACTCAGCAGGGGGCTTGGGGGTACAAGCCAAAAACATTCAGTACTTC.

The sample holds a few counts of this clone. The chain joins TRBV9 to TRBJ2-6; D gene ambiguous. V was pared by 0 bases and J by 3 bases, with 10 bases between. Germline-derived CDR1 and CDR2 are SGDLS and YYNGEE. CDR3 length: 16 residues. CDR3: CASSVEGIFGANVLTF. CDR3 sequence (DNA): TGTGCCAGCAGCGTAGAGGGTATCTTTGGGGCCAACGTCCTGACTTTC.

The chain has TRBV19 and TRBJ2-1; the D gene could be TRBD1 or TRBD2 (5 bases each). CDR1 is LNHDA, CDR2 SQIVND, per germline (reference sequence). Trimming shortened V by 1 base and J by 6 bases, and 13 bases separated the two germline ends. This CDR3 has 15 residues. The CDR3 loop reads CASSIAHRGLNEQFF. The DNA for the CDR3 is TGTGCCAGTAGTATAGCCCACCGGGGCCTCAATGAGCAGTTCTTC.

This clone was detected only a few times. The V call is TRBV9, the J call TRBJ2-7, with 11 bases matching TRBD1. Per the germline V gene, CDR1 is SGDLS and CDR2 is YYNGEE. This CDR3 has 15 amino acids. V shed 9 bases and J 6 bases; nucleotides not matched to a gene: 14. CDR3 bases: TGTGCCAACTCTTTCGGACAGGGGGCACAAGGCGAGCAGTACTTC. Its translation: CANSFGQGAQGEQYF. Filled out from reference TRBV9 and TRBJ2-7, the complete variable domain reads DSGVTQTPKHLITATGQRVTLRCSPRSGDLSVYWYQQSLDQGLQFLIQYYNGEERAKGNILERFSAQQFPDLHSELNLSSLELGDSALYFCANSFGQGAQGEQYFGPGTRLTVT.

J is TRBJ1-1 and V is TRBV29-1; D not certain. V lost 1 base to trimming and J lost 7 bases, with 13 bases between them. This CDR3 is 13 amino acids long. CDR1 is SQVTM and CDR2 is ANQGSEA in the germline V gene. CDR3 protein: CSVEVMGGGEAFF. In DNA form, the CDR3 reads TGCAGCGTTGAAGTAATGGGAGGAGGTGAAGCTTTCTTT. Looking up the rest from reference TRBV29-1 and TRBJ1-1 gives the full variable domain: SAVISQKPSRDICQRGTSLTIQCQVDSQVTMMFWYRQQPGQSLTLIATANQGSEATYESGFVIDKFPISRPNLTFSTLTVSNMSPEDSSIYLCSVEVMGGGEAFFGQGTRLTVV.

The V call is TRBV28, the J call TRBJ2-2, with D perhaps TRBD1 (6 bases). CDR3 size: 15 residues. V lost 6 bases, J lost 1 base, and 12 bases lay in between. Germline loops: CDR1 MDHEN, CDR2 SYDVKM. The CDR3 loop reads CASRAPTGNTGELFF. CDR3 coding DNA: TGTGCCAGCAGAGCCCCGACAGGGAACACCGGGGAGCTGTTTTTT.

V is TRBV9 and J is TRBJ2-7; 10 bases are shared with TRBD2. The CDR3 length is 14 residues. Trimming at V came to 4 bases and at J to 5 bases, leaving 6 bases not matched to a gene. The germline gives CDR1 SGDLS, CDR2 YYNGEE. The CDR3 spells CASSRTSGLDEQYF. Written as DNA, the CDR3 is TGTGCCAGCAGCCGGACTAGCGGACTTGACGAGCAGTACTTC.

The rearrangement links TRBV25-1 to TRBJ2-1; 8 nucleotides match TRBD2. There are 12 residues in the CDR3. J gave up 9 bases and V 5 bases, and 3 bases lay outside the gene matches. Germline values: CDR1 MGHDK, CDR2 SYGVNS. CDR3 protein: CASSRTSREQFF. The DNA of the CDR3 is TGTGCCAGCAGTAGGACTAGCCGTGAGCAGTTCTTC.

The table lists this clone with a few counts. CDR3 nucleotides: TGTGCCAGCAGCCTCATGGACAGGGAGATTGGCTACACCTTC. Translating gives CASSLMDREIGYTF. The chain carries TRBV6-8 and TRBJ1-2, with 8 nucleotides matching TRBD1. After removal of 6 bases from V and 7 bases from J, the junction contained 10 bases not matched to a gene. Germline values: CDR1 MNHGY, CDR2 SAAAGT. The CDR3 contains 14 residues.

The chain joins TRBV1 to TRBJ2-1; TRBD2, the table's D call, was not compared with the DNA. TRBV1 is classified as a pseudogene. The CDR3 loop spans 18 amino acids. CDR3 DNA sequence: TGCACCAGCAGCCAAGAGGGACTAGCGGGAGGGCCCTACAATGAGCAGTTCTTC. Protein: CTSSQEGLAGGPYNEQFF.

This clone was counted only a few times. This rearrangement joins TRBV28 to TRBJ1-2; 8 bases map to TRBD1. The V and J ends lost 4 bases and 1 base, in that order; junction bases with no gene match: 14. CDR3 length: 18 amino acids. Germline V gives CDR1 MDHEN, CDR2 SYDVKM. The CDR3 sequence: CASSSGPGQDHFNYGYTF. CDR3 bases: TGTGCCAGCAGTTCGGGCCCGGGACAGGATCATTTTAACTATGGCTACACCTTC.

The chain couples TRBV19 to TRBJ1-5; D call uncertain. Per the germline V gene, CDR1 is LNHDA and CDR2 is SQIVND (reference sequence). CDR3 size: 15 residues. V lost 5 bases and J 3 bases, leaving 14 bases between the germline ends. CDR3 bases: TGTGCCAGTAGTGTGCGCCCCGGCGACAATCAGCCCCAGCATTTT. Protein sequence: CASSVRPGDNQPQHF. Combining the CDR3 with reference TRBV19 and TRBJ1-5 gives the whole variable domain DGGITQSPKYLFRKEGQNVTLSCEQNLNHDAMYWYRQDPGQGLRLIYYSQIVNDFQKGDIAEGYSVSREKKESFPLTVTSAQKNPTAFYLCASSVRPGDNQPQHFGDGTRLSIL.